There are a few counts of the clone carrying this T cell receptor (beta chain). Its specificity is unknown. This entry belongs to a study of cytomegalovirus exposure and HLA in healthy donors. The PCR was carried out with 60 Vbeta primers and 13 Jbeta primers. Produced via immunoSEQ multiplex PCR; TCRdb's table is partial and in-frame only. The sample records 99,000 or so clones, 12% to 15% being singletons. The study's findings and limits: It is likely that the observed cluster of highly shared sequence variants was a sequencing artifact.

Trimming took off 1 base at V and 7 bases at J, with 17 bases between the two ends. CDR3 length: 16 residues. CDR1 is MGHRA and CDR2 is YSYEKL in the germline V gene. The chain is built from TRBV4-1 and TRBJ2-1; D is perhaps TRBD2 (6 bases). Source material: PBMCs. This TCR came from a female donor in good health and CMV-seronegative. The CDR3 bases are TGCGCCAGCAGCCAAGTGTTCTTGGCAGGAGGGAATGAGCAGTTCTTC. It codes for CASSQVFLAGGNEQFF.